This T cell receptor (beta chain) was obtained from a study of technical replicates of blood from four donors. TCRdb's table, derived via immunoSEQ multiplex PCR, lists solely in-frame clones and lacks some. Of some 70,000 clones listed, 95% to 97% were seen once; the top ten hold about 0.26%. CDR1 is SQVTM and CDR2 is ANQGSEA in the germline V gene. V was shortened by 3 bases and J by 6 bases, with 5 bases between the two germline ends. CDR3 length: 10 residues. This clone was observed a handful of times. Sequenced sample: T cells isolated from PBMCs. The TCR was taken from a human donor in good health. The V and J genes are TRBV29-1 and TRBJ1-1; no definite D call. CDR3 region: CSVDSSEAFF. In DNA, the CDR3 is TGCAGCGTTGATAGCTCTGAAGCTTTCTTT.